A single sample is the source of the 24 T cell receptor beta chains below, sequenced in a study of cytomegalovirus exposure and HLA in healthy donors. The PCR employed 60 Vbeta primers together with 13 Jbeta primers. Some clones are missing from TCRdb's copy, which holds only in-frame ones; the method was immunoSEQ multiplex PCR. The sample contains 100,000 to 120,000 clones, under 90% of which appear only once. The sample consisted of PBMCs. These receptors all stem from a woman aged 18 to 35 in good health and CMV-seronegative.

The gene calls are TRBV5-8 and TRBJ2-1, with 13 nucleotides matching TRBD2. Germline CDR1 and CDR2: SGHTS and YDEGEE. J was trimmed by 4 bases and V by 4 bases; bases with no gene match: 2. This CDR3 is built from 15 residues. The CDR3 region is CASSPGLAGYNEQFF. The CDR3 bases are TGTGCCAGCAGCCCGGGACTAGCGGGGTACAATGAGCAGTTCTTC.

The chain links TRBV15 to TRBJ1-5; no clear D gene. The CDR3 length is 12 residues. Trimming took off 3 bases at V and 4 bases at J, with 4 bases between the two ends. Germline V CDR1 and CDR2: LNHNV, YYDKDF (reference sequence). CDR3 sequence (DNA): TGTGCCACCAGCAGCTTTAATCAGCCCCAGCATTTT. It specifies CATSSFNQPQHF. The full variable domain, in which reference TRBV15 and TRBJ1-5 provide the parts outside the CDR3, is DAMVIQNPRYQVTQFGKPVTLSCSQTLNHNVMYWYQQKSSQAPKLLFHYYDKDFNNEADTPDNFQSRRPNTSFCFLDIRSPGLGDTAMYLCATSSFNQPQHFGDGTRLSIL.

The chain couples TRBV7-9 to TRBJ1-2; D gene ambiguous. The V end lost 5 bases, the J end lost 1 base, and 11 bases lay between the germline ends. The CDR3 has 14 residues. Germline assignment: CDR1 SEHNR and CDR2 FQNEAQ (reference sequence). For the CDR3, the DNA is TGTGCCAGCAGCCCTTCACAGTTTAACTATGGCTACACCTTC. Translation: CASSPSQFNYGYTF.

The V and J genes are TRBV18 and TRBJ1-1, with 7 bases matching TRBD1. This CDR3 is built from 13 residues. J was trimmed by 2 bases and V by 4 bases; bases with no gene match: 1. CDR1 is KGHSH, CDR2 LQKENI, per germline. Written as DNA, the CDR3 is TGTGCCAGCTCACGACAGGGCAACACTGAAGCTTTCTTT. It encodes CASSRQGNTEAFF.

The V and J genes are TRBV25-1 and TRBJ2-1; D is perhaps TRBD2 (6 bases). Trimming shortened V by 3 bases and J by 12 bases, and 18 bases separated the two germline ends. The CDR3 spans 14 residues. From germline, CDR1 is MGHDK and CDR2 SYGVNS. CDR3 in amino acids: CASSEELATKAQFF. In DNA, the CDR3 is TGTGCCAGCAGTGAGGAACTAGCTACCAAGGCGCAGTTCTTC.

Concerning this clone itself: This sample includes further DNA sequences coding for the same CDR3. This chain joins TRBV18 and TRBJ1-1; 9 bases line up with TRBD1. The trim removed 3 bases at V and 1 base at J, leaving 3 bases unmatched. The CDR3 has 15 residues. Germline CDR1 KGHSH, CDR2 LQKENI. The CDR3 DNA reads TGTGCCAGCTCACCCCGGACAGGGGAGAACACTGAAGCTTTCTTT. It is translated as CASSPRTGENTEAFF.

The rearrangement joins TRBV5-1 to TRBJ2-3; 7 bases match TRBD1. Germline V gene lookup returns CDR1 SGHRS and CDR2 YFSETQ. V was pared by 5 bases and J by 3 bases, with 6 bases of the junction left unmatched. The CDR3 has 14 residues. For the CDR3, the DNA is TGCGCCAGCAGGTTGACAGGGAAGACAGATACGCAGTATTTT. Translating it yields CASRLTGKTDTQYF.

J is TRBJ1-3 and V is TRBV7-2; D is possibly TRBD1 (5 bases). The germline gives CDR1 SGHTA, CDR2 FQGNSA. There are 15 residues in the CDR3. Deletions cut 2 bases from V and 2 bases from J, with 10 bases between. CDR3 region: CASSLLAGTGNTIYF. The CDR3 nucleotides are TGTGCCAGCAGCTTACTCGCAGGGACTGGAAACACCATATATTTT.

Written as DNA, the CDR3 is TGTGCCAGTAGTATAGTAACTAGCGGGATAGGGGAGCAGTTCTTC. Translated: CASSIVTSGIGEQFF. This sequence joins TRBV19 and TRBJ2-1; 10 bases map to TRBD2. Germline trimming cut 1 base from V and 10 bases from J; bases unmatched to any gene: 7. This CDR3 is built from 15 residues. In germline, CDR1 is LNHDA, CDR2 SQIVND (reference sequence).

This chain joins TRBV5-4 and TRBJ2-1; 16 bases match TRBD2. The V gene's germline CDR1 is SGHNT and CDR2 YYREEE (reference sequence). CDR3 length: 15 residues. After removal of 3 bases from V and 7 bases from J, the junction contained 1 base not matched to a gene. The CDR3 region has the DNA TGTGCCAGCAGCTCGGGACTAGCGGGAGGGAATGAGCAGTTCTTC. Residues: CASSSGLAGGNEQFF.

The CDR3 region is CASSLEGLAGELAYEQYF. The CDR3 DNA reads as TGTGCCAGCAGCTTGGAAGGACTAGCGGGAGAGTTAGCGTACGAGCAGTACTTC. The genes are TRBV7-6 and TRBJ2-7; TRBD2 agrees at 13 bases. Per germline, CDR1 SGHVS and CDR2 FNYEAQ. CDR3 length: 18 amino acids. The V gene end was trimmed by 3 bases and the J gene end by 4 bases; junction bases not matched to a gene: 12.

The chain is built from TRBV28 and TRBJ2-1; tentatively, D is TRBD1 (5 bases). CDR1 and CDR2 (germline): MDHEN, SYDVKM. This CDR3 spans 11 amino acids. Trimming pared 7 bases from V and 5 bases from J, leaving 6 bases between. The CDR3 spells CASNRNNEQFF. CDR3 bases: TGTGCCAGCAACAGGAACAATGAGCAGTTCTTC.

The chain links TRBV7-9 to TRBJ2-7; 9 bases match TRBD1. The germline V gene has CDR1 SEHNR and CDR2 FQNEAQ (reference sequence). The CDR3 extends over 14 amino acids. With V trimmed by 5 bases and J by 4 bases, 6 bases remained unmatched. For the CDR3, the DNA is TGTGCCAGCAGCCAAACAGGGGGCACGTACGAGCAGTACTTC. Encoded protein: CASSQTGGTYEQYF.

The CDR3 here is CASSEATGAAGYGYTF. The CDR3 nucleotides read TGTGCCAGCAGTGAAGCAACGGGAGCGGCTGGATATGGCTACACCTTC. The chain has TRBV6-1 and TRBJ1-2; D is uncertain. Germline V gives CDR1 MNHNS, CDR2 SASEGT. Trimming removed 0 bases from V and 5 bases from J, with 16 bases in between. This CDR3 is 16 amino acids long.

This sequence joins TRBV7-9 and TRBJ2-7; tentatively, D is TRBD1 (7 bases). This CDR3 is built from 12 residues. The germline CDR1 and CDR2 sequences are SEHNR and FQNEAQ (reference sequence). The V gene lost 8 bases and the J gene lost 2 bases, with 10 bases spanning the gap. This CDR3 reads CASGGTAYEQYF. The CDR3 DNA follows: TGTGCCAGCGGCGGGACAGCCTACGAGCAGTACTTC.

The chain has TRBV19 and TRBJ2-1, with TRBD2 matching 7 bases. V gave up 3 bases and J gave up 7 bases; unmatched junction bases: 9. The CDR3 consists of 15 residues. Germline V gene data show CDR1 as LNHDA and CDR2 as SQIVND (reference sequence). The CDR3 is CASSIRRTSGNEQFF. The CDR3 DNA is TGTGCCAGTAGTATCAGGAGGACTAGTGGAAATGAGCAGTTCTTC.

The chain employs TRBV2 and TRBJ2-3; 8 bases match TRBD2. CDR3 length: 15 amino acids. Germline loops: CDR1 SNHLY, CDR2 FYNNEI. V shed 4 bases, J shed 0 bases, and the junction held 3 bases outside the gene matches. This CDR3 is CASSVGGGSTDTQYF. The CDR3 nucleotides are TGTGCCAGCAGTGTGGGCGGGGGGAGCACAGATACGCAGTATTTT. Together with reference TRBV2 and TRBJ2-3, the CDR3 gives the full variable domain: EPEVTQTPSHQVTQMGQEVILRCVPISNHLYFYWYRQILGQKVEFLVSFYNNEISEKSEIFDDQFSVERPDGSNFTLKIRSTKLEDSAMYFCASSVGGGSTDTQYFGPGTRLTVL.

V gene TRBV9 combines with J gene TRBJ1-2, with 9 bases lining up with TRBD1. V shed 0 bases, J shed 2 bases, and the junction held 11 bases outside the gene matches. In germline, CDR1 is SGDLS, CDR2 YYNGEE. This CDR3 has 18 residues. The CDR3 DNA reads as TGTGCCAGCAGCGTAGGAGGGAGGGGGGACAGGGTGAACTATGGCTACACCTTC. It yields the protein CASSVGGRGDRVNYGYTF.

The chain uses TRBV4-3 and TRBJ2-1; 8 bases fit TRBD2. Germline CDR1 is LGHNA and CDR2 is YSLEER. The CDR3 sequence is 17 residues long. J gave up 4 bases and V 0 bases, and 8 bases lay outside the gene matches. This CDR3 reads CASSQEGAGALYNEQFF. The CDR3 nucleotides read TGCGCCAGCAGCCAAGAGGGAGCGGGGGCCTTATACAATGAGCAGTTCTTC.

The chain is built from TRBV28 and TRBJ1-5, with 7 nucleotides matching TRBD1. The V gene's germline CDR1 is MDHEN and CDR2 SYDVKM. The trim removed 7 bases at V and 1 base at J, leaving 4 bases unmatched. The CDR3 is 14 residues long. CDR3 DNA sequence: TGTGCCAGCACCAGGGGGGCCAGCAATCAGCCCCAGCATTTT. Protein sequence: CASTRGASNQPQHF.

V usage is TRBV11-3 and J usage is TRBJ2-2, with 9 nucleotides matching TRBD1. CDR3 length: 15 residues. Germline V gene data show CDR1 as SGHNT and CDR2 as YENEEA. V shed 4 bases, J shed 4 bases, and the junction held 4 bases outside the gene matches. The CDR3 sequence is CASSSGTGSTGELFF. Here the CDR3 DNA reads TGTGCCAGCAGCTCTGGGACAGGGAGCACCGGGGAGCTGTTTTTT.

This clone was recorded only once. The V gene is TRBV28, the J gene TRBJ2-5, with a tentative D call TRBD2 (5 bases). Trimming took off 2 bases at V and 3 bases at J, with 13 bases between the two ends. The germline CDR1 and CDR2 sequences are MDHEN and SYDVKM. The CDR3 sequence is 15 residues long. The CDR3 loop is CASSLGGEREETQYF. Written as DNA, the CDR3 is TGTGCCAGCAGTTTAGGAGGTGAGAGAGAAGAGACCCAGTACTTC.

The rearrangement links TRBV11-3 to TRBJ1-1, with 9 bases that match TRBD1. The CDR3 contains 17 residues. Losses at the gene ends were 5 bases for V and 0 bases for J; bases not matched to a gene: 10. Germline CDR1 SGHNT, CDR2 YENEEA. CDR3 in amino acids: CASSPETGGTMNTEAFF. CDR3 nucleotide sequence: TGTGCCAGCAGCCCCGAGACAGGGGGTACCATGAACACTGAAGCTTTCTTT.

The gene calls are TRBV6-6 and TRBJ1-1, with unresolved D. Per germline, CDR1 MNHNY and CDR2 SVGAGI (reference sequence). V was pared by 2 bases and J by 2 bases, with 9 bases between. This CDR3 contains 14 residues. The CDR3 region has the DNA TGTGCCAGCAGTTACGGGCAGCTTAACACTGAAGCTTTCTTT. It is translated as CASSYGQLNTEAFF.